A single sample gave rise to the 12 T cell receptor beta chains below, sequenced in a study of OX40 agonist ivuxolimab in advanced cancers. Libraries were prepared by immunoSEQ multiplex PCR; TCRdb keeps only in-frame clonotypes and omits some of them. The sample has roughly 92,000 clones; approximately 90% are singletons. The material sequenced was CD4+ or CD8+ T cells sorted from blood, taken in a trial of the OX40 agonist ivuxolimab. These receptors all come from an adult with an advanced solid tumor such as melanoma, head and neck, liver or kidney cancer.

This rearrangement joins TRBV2 to TRBJ1-1, with D possibly matching TRBD1 (6 bases). This CDR3 contains 14 residues. The germline CDR1 and CDR2 sequences are SNHLY and FYNNEI. Trimming took off 5 bases at V and 1 base at J, with 11 bases between the two ends. The CDR3 spells CASSYRGGNTEAFF. The CDR3 coding sequence is TGTGCCAGCAGTTACAGAGGGGGGAACACTGAAGCTTTCTTT.

The V gene is TRBV28, the J gene TRBJ2-7; 8 bases agree with TRBD1. The CDR3 spans 15 residues. The V gene end was trimmed by 6 bases and the J gene end by 5 bases; junction bases not matched to a gene: 12. CDR1 and CDR2 from the germline V gene are MDHEN and SYDVKM. CDR3 nucleotide sequence: TGTGCCAGCAGCTTCTCTGGGACAGGAGAACACGAGCAGTACTTC. It is translated as CASSFSGTGEHEQYF.

This rearrangement joins TRBV11-1 to TRBJ2-7; D is unclear. The CDR3 extends over 14 amino acids. The germline gives CDR1 SGHAT, CDR2 FQDESV (reference sequence). Trimming took 1 base from V and 0 from J, leaving 7 bases between them. The CDR3 is CASSLEYSSYEQYF. The DNA of the CDR3 is TGTGCCAGCAGCTTAGAGTACAGCTCCTACGAGCAGTACTTC.

The chain has TRBV30 and TRBJ2-1, with TRBD1 matching 8 bases. Germline V lookup: CDR1 GTSNPN, CDR2 SVGIG (reference sequence). The CDR3 runs to 19 residues. After removal of 5 bases from V and 5 bases from J, the junction contained 23 bases not matched to a gene. CDR3 bases: TGTGCCTGGGCCTTATCAGGGGGCCCACACCACGCAAAAAACAATGAGCAGTTCTTC. As protein: CAWALSGGPHHAKNNEQFF.

The chain carries TRBV9 and TRBJ2-3; the match to TRBD1 covers 8 bases. This CDR3 comprises 16 residues. The ends lost 0 bases at V and 5 bases at J; junction bases unmatched: 8. The germline V gene encodes CDR1 SGDLS and CDR2 YYNGEE. The CDR3 is CASSVGPGGRRDTQYF. CDR3 sequence (DNA): TGTGCCAGCAGCGTAGGCCCAGGGGGCCGGAGAGATACGCAGTATTTT.

The chain carries TRBV28 and TRBJ1-5; 7 bases are a match to TRBD1. The CDR3 runs 13 residues. V shed 5 bases and J 11 bases; nucleotides not matched to a gene: 9. The V gene's germline CDR1 is MDHEN and CDR2 SYDVKM. The CDR3 is CASSVGDSLSQHF. The CDR3 coding sequence is TGTGCCAGCAGTGTCGGGGACAGCTTATCCCAGCATTTT.

The gene calls are TRBV6-5 and TRBJ1-2, with unresolved D. Germline V lookup: CDR1 MNHEY, CDR2 SVGAGI. The CDR3 is 13 residues long. V was shortened by 0 bases and J by 4 bases, with 6 bases between the two germline ends. The CDR3 protein is CASSYSPRYGYTF. In nucleotides, the CDR3 is TGTGCCAGCAGTTACTCGCCGCGCTATGGCTACACCTTC.

The rearrangement joins TRBV7-2 to TRBJ2-1; TRBD1 agrees at 7 bases. V shed 1 base, J shed 4 bases, and the junction held 4 bases outside the gene matches. The CDR3 is made up of 15 amino acids. Germline V gene data show CDR1 as SGHTA and CDR2 as FQGNSA. CDR3 protein: CASSLEAGGYNEQFF. CDR3 bases: TGTGCCAGCAGCTTAGAGGCAGGGGGATACAATGAGCAGTTCTTC.

The rearrangement links TRBV10-3 to TRBJ1-1, with D possibly TRBD1 on 6 matching bases. The CDR3 has 13 residues. CDR1 and CDR2 (germline): ENHRY, SYGVKD. V dropped 7 bases and J dropped 6 bases, with 15 bases sitting between them. CDR3 in amino acids: CAITWDINAEAFF. DNA of the CDR3: TGTGCCATCACATGGGACATTAACGCTGAAGCTTTCTTT.

This clone appeared a single time. The chain joins TRBV2 to TRBJ2-7, with unresolved D. The V end was cut by 8 bases, the J end by 2 bases, with 10 bases between. CDR3 length: 12 amino acids. CDR1 and CDR2 from the germline V gene are SNHLY and FYNNEI. The CDR3 protein is CASSRQAYEQYF. CDR3 sequence (DNA): TGTGCCAGCTCGCGGCAGGCCTACGAGCAGTACTTC.

The chain joins TRBV21-1 to TRBJ1-3. TRBV21-1 is deemed a pseudogene. This CDR3 is built from 17 residues. Written as DNA, the CDR3 is TGTGCCAGCAGCAAGGGTTCCACAATAATCTCTGGAAACACCATATATTTT. Protein: CASSKGSTIISGNTIYF.

This sequence joins TRBV2 and TRBJ1-2; tentatively, D is TRBD1 (6 bases). The V end lost 3 bases, the J end lost 8 bases, and 16 bases lay between the germline ends. This CDR3 is built from 14 residues. The V gene's germline CDR1 is SNHLY and CDR2 FYNNEI. In DNA form, the CDR3 reads TGTGCCAGCAGTGATGGCCAGGGGATCGGCGGCTACACCTTC. It specifies CASSDGQGIGGYTF.